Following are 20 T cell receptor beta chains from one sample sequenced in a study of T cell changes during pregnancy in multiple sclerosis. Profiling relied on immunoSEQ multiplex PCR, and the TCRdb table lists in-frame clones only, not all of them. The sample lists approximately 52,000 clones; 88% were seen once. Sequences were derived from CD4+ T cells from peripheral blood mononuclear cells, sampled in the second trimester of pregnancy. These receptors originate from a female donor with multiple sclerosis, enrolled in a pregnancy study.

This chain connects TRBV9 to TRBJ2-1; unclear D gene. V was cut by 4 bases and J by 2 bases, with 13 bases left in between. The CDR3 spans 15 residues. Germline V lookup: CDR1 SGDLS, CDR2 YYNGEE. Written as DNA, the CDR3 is TGTGCCAGCAGCCCCCAGACTCCTCCCTACAATGAGCAGTTCTTC. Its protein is CASSPQTPPYNEQFF.

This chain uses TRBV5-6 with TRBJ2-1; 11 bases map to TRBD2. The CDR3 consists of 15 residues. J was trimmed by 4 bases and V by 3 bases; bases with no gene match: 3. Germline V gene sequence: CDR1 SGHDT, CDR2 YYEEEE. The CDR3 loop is CASSSGTSGYNEQFF. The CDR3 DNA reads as TGTGCCAGCAGCTCCGGGACTAGCGGTTACAATGAGCAGTTCTTC.

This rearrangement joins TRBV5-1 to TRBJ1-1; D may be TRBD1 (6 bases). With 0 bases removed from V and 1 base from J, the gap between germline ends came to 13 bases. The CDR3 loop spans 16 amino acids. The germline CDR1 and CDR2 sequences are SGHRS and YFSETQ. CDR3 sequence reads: CASSLGWTEGNTEAFF. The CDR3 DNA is TGCGCCAGCAGCTTGGGATGGACAGAGGGGAACACTGAAGCTTTCTTT.

The CDR3 coding sequence is TGTGCCAGCAGCTACGGACAGGTGGCCTCCTACGAGCAGTACTTC. Its protein product is CASSYGQVASYEQYF. The gene calls are TRBV5-4 and TRBJ2-7, with TRBD1 matching over 7 bases. Germline trimming cut 3 bases from V and 0 bases from J; bases unmatched to any gene: 6. The germline gives CDR1 SGHNT, CDR2 YYREEE (reference sequence). The CDR3 has 15 amino acids.

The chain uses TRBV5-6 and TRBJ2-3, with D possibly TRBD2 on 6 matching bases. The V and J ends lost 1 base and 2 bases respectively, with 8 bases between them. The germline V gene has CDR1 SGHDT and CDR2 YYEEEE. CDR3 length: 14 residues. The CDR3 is CASSLTGVTDTQYF. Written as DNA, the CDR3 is TGTGCCAGCAGCTTGACGGGAGTCACAGATACGCAGTATTTT.

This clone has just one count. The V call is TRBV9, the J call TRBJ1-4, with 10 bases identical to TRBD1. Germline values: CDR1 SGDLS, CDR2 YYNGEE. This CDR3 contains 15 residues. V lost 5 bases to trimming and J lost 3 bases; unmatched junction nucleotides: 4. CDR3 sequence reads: CASRRTGGANEKLFF. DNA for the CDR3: TGTGCCAGCAGGAGGACAGGGGGGGCTAATGAAAAACTGTTTTTT.

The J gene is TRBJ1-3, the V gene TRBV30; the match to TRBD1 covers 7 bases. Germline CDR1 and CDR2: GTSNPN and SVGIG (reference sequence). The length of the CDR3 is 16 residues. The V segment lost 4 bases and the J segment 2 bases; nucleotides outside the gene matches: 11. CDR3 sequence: CAWNPPDRVPGNTIYF. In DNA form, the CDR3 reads TGTGCCTGGAACCCTCCAGACAGGGTACCTGGAAACACCATATATTTT.

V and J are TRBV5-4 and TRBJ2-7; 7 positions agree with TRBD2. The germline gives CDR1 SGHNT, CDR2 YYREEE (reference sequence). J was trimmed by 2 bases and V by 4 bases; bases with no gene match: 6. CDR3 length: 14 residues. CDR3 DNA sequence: TGTGCCAGCAGCAACGAGCTAGCGGCCTACGAGCAGTACTTC. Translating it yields CASSNELAAYEQYF.

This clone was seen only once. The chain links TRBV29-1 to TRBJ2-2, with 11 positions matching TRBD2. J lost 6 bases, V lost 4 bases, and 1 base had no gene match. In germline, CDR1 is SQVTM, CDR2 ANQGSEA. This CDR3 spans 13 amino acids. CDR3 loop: CSVASGRPGELFF. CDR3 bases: TGCAGCGTTGCTAGCGGGAGGCCCGGGGAGCTGTTTTTT.

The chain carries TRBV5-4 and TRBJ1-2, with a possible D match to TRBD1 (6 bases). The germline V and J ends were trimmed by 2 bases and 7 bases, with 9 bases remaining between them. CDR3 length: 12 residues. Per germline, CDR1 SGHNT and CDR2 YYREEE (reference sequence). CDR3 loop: CASSFLTGGYTF. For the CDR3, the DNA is TGTGCCAGCAGCTTTCTGACAGGTGGCTACACCTTC.

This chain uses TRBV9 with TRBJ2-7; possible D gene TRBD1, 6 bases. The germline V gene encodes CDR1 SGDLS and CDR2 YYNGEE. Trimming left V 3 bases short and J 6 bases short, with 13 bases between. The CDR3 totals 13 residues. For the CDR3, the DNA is TGTGCCAGCAGCGACCCGAGGGGGTCCGAGCAGTACTTC. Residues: CASSDPRGSEQYF.

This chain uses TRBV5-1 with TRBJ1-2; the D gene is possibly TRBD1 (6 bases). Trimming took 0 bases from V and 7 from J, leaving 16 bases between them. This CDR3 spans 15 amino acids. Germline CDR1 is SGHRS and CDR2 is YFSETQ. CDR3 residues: CASSLDGQFIFGYTF. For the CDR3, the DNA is TGCGCCAGCAGCTTGGACGGACAGTTTATCTTTGGCTACACCTTC.

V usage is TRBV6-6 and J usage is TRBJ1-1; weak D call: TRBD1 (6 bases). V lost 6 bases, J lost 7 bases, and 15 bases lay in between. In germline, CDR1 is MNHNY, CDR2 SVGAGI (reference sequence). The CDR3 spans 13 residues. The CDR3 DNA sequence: TGTGCCAGCAGAGAAATAACAGGGTATGAAGCTTTCTTT. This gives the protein CASREITGYEAFF.

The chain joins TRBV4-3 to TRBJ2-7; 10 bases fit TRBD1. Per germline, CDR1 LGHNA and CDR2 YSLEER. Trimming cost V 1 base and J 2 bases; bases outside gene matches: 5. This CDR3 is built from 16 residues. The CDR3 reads CASSQGGGTGAYEQYF. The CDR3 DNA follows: TGCGCCAGCAGCCAAGGGGGAGGGACAGGGGCCTACGAGCAGTACTTC.

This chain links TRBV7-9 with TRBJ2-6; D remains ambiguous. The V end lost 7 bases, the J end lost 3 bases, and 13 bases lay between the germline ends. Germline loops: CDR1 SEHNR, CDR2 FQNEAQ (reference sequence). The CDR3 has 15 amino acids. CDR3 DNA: TGTGCCAGCACCCTTACCCAGGTTGGGGCCAACGTCCTGACTTTC. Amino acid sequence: CASTLTQVGANVLTF. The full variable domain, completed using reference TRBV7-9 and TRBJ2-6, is DTGVSQNPRHKITKRGQNVTFRCDPISEHNRLYWYRQTLGQGPEFLTYFQNEAQLEKSRLLSDRFSAERPKGSFSTLEIQRTEQGDSAMYLCASTLTQVGANVLTFGAGSRLTVL.

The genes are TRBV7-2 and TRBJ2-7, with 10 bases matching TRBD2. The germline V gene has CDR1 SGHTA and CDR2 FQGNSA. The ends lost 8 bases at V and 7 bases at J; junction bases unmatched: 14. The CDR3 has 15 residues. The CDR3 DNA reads TGTGCCAGCTCCCCTAGCGGGAGTAGGACTCGGGAGCAGTACTTC. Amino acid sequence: CASSPSGSRTREQYF. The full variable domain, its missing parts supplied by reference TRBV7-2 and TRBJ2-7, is GAGVSQSPSNKVTEKGKDVELRCDPISGHTALYWYRQSLGQGLEFLIYFQGNSAPDKSGLPSDRFSAERTGGSVSTLTIQRTQQEDSAVYLCASSPSGSRTREQYFGPGTRLTVT.

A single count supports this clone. The CDR3, as DNA: TGTGCCAGTAGTATAGCGAGATCGGCGGCCGGGGAGCTGTTTTTT. This gives the protein CASSIARSAAGELFF. The chain recombines TRBV19 with TRBJ2-2; D ambiguous. The CDR3 is made up of 15 amino acids. The V gene's germline CDR1 is LNHDA and CDR2 SQIVND (reference sequence). Trimming removed 1 base at V and 6 bases at J, with 12 bases between. Filled out from reference TRBV19 and TRBJ2-2, the complete variable domain reads DGGITQSPKYLFRKEGQNVTLSCEQNLNHDAMYWYRQDPGQGLRLIYYSQIVNDFQKGDIAEGYSVSREKKESFPLTVTSAQKNPTAFYLCASSIARSAAGELFFGEGSRLTVL.

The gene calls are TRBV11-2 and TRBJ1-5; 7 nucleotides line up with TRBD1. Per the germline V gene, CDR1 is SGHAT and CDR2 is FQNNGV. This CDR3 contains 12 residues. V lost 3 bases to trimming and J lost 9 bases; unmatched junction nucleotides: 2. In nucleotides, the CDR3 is TGTGCCAGCAGCTTGAACAGGGGGCCCCAGCATTTT. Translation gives CASSLNRGPQHF.

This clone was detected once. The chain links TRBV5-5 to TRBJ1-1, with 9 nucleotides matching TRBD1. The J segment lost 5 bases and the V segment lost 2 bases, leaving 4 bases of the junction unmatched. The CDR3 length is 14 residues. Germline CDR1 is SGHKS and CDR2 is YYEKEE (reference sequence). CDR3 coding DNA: TGTGCCAGCAGCTTACAGGGGGCGCGTACTGAAGCTTTCTTT. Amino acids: CASSLQGARTEAFF.

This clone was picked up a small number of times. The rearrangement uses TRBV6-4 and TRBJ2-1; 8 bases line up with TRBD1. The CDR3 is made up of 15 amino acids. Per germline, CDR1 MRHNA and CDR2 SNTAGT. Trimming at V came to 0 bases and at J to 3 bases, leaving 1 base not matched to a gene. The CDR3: CASSDSTGGYNEQFF. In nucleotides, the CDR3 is TGTGCCAGCAGTGACTCCACAGGGGGCTACAATGAGCAGTTCTTC.